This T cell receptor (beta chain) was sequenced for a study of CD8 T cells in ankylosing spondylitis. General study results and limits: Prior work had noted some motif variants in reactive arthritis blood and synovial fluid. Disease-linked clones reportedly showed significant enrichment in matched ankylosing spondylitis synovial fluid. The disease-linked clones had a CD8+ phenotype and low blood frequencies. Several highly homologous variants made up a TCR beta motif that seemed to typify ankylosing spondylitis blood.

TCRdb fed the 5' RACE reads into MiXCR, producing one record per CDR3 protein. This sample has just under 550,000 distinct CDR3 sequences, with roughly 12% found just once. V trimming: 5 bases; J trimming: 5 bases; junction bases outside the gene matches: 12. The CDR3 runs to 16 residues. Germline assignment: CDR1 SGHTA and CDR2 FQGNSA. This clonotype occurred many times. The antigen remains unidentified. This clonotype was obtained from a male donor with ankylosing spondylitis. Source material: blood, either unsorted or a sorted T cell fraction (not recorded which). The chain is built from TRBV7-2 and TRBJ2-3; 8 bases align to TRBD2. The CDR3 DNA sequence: TGTGCCAGCAGCGACAGGTCAACGGGAGGGAGAGATACGCAGTATTTT. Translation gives CASSDRSTGGRDTQYF.